The TCR beta chain described here comes from a study of identical twins. The CDR3 has 15 amino acids. The germline V gene encodes CDR1 SGHRS and CDR2 YFSETQ. The V gene lost 0 bases and the J gene lost 8 bases, with 15 bases spanning the gap. The sample holds many counts of this clonotype. MiXCR, run by TCRdb on the 5' RACE reads, gives a single entry per CDR3 protein. The top ten clones hold over 2% of a sample with fewer than 350,000 distinct CDR3 sequences, less than 9% of them seen once. The same sample was also studied in work on yellow fever vaccine responses in identical twins.

This rearrangement joins TRBV5-1 to TRBJ2-1, with TRBD1 as a possible D gene (6 bases). Material: memory (CD45RO+) T cells sorted from blood. The sequence derives from a woman aged 18-35 years in good health. The CDR3 loop reads CASSLGGRGVDEQFF. The CDR3 DNA reads as TGCGCCAGCAGCTTGGGTGGCAGGGGAGTAGATGAGCAGTTCTTC.